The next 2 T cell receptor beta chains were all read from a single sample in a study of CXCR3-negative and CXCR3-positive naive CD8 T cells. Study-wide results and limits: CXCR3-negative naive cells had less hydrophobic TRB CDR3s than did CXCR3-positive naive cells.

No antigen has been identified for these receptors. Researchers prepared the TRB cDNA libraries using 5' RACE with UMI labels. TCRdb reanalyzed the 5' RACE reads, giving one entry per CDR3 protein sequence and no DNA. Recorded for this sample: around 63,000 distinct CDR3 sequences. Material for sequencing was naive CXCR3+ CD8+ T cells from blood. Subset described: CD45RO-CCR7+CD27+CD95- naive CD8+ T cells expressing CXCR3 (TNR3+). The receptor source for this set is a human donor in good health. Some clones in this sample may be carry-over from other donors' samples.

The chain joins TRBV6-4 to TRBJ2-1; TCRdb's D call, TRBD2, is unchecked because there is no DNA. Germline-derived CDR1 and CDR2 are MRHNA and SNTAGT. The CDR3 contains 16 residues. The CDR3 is CASSDRTSGEYNEQFF.

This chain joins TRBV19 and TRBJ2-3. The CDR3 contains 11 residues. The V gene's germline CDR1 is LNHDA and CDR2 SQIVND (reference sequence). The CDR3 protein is CASSNYDTQYF. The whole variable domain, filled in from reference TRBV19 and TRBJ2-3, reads DGGITQSPKYLFRKEGQNVTLSCEQNLNHDAMYWYRQDPGQGLRLIYYSQIVNDFQKGDIAEGYSVSREKKESFPLTVTSAQKNPTAFYLCASSNYDTQYFGPGTRLTVL.